The 8 T cell receptor beta chains below come from one sample, sequenced in a study of T-cell reconstitution after alpha-beta-depleted transplantation in children. As it was prepared, the TCRbeta library received unique molecular identifiers. Each CDR3 protein is one row after TCRdb ran MiXCR on the PCR reads. This sample has a few hundred thousand distinct CDR3 sequences, with more than 7.5% found just once. The source was PBMCs from the stem cell graft donor, collected from the stem cell graft. All receptors derive from a human donor who donated a stem cell graft to a child with SCID.

At least ten counts were recorded for this clonotype. This sequence joins TRBV5-1 and TRBJ2-2, with TRBD2 identical over 11 bases. This CDR3 is 18 amino acids long. In germline, CDR1 is SGHRS, CDR2 YFSETQ. Trimming cost V 3 bases and J 1 base; bases outside gene matches: 8. This chain's CDR3 is CASSSPPLAGGNTGELFF. The CDR3 bases are TGCGCCAGCAGCTCGCCTCCTCTAGCGGGGGGGAACACCGGGGAGCTGTTTTTT. The full variable domain, with the rest looked up from reference TRBV5-1 and TRBJ2-2, is KAGVTQTPRYLIKTRGQQVTLSCSPISGHRSVSWYQQTPGQGLQFLFEYFSETQRNKGNFPGRFSGRQFSNSRSEMNVSTLELGDSALYLCASSSPPLAGGNTGELFFGEGSRLTVL.

This clonotype was recorded many times. The CDR3, as DNA: TGTGCCAGCAGTTTGCCGACTAGCGGGCCTTTGGAGACCCAGTACTTC. Encoded protein: CASSLPTSGPLETQYF. V is TRBV27 and J is TRBJ2-5; 10 nucleotides align to TRBD2. Germline CDR1 reads MNHEY; CDR2 reads SMNVEV (reference sequence). The CDR3 covers 16 residues. The junction had 9 bases not matched to a gene; V was cut back by 3 bases and J by 5 bases.

Many counts were recorded for this clonotype. The rearrangement links TRBV5-1 to TRBJ1-6; tentatively, D is TRBD1 (5 bases). Per germline, CDR1 SGHRS and CDR2 YFSETQ. V was clipped by 7 bases and J by 3 bases, with 17 bases between them. The CDR3 sequence is 16 residues long. The CDR3 bases are TGCGCCAGCCCCCCTCGAGCGGGGCACTATAATTCACCCCTCCACTTT. It specifies CASPPRAGHYNSPLHF.

This chain links TRBV24-1 with TRBJ2-7; 13 bases align to TRBD2. The germline CDR1 and CDR2 sequences are KGHDR and SFDVKD. CDR3 length: 17 residues. With 2 bases clipped from V and 0 bases from J, the junction kept 3 bases outside the gene matches. The CDR3: CATSDSGLAGSSYEQYF. The CDR3 nucleotides are TGTGCCACCAGTGATTCGGGACTAGCGGGGAGCTCCTACGAGCAGTACTTC.

Ten or more counts support this clonotype. The chain links TRBV7-3 to TRBJ1-1; no firm D call. The germline V gene has CDR1 SGHTA and CDR2 FQGTGA. CDR3 length: 13 residues. Trimming removed 3 bases at V and 4 bases at J, with 9 bases between. CDR3 DNA: TGTGCCAGCAGCTTCAGCGGGATCACTGAAGCTTTCTTT. This translates into CASSFSGITEAFF.

This clonotype was found many times. This chain uses TRBV5-1 with TRBJ2-1; the D call may be TRBD1 or TRBD2 (5 bases each). The V and J ends lost 1 base and 3 bases respectively, with 20 bases between them. CDR3 size: 18 residues. The germline V gene encodes CDR1 SGHRS and CDR2 YFSETQ. The CDR3 spells CASSLLGLWGNNYNEQFF. CDR3 in DNA: TGCGCCAGCAGCTTGTTGGGTCTTTGGGGGAATAACTACAATGAGCAGTTCTTC. The full variable domain, with the rest looked up from reference TRBV5-1 and TRBJ2-1, is KAGVTQTPRYLIKTRGQQVTLSCSPISGHRSVSWYQQTPGQGLQFLFEYFSETQRNKGNFPGRFSGRQFSNSRSEMNVSTLELGDSALYLCASSLLGLWGNNYNEQFFGPGTRLTVL.

This clonotype occurred many times. The chain employs TRBV5-1 and TRBJ2-2, with a tentative D call TRBD2 (7 bases). V lost 2 bases, J lost 3 bases, and 11 bases lay in between. Germline V gene data show CDR1 as SGHRS and CDR2 as YFSETQ. The length of the CDR3 is 15 residues. This CDR3 is CASSFTGGHTGELFF. The CDR3 bases are TGCGCCAGCAGCTTTACGGGGGGCCACACCGGGGAGCTGTTTTTT.

This clonotype was counted ten times or more. The J gene is TRBJ1-6, the V gene TRBV5-1; the match to TRBD1 covers 11 bases. The V gene end was trimmed by 8 bases and the J gene end by 6 bases; junction bases not matched to a gene: 7. CDR1 SGHRS and CDR2 YFSETQ come from the germline V gene. The CDR3 length is 15 residues. The DNA of the CDR3 is TGCGCCAGAGGACAGGGGGCGATCCCTAATTCACCCCTCCACTTT. It yields the protein CARGQGAIPNSPLHF. Full variable domain (remainder filled in from reference TRBV5-1 and TRBJ1-6): KAGVTQTPRYLIKTRGQQVTLSCSPISGHRSVSWYQQTPGQGLQFLFEYFSETQRNKGNFPGRFSGRQFSNSRSEMNVSTLELGDSALYLCARGQGAIPNSPLHFGNGTRLTVT.